This T cell receptor beta chain was identified in a study of memory CD4+ T cells and cytomegalovirus serostatus. Across the whole study: Of the healthy Belgian adults, 9 were CMV seropositive and about 24 seronegative.

In the study's own analysis: Out-of-frame sequences were removed, leaving 2,000,000 or so distinct TCRbeta sequences. The method was immunoSEQ multiplex PCR; TCRdb's version includes in-frame clones alone and lacks a portion of them. V, J and clone size reflect that table, while D and trimming were determined from the DNA. This sample carries approximately 41,000 clones, approximately 80% of them seen once, and the ten largest clones take 5% to 7%. The sort gate was single viable CD3+CD4+CD8-CD45RO+ cells for memory CD4+ T cells. CMV serostatus came from serum IgG against pp150, pp28, p38, p52. Germline trimming cut 2 bases from V and 2 bases from J; bases unmatched to any gene: 3. CDR1 and CDR2 (germline): SGHTA, FQGTGA. There are 15 residues in the CDR3.

This clonotype was obtained from an adult in good health and CMV-seronegative. This chain links TRBV7-3 with TRBJ2-3; 8 bases are shared with TRBD1. Sequenced material: memory CD4+ T cells from blood. CDR3 amino acids: CASSLRGQDTDTQYF. CDR3 nucleotide sequence: TGTGCCAGCAGCTTACGGGGACAGGACACAGATACGCAGTATTTT. The full variable domain, completed using reference TRBV7-3 and TRBJ2-3, is GAGVSQTPSNKVTEKGKYVELRCDPISGHTALYWYRQSLGQGPEFLIYFQGTGAADDSGLPNDRFFAVRPEGSVSTLKIQRTERGDSAVYLCASSLRGQDTDTQYFGPGTRLTVL.